These 13 T cell receptor beta chains came from one sample sequenced in a study of identical twins. In TCRdb, the 5' RACE reads were re-called with MiXCR into one record per CDR3 protein. The profile shows 310,000 or so distinct CDR3 sequences, about 8% of them singletons. The data also belong to a second study, concerning yellow fever vaccine responses in identical twins.

The sequenced material came from memory (CD45RO+) T cells sorted from blood. The origin of the receptors is a woman under 30 in good health.

This clonotype was observed many times. The V call is TRBV6-5, the J call TRBJ2-5; TRBD2 aligns across 7 bases. The CDR3 runs to 15 residues. V dropped 5 bases and J dropped 5; count of bases not matched to a gene: 11. Germline V gene data show CDR1 as MNHEY and CDR2 as SVGAGI. CDR3 amino acids: CASSLQSGIRETQYF. CDR3 sequence (DNA): TGTGCCAGCAGTCTACAGAGCGGGATCAGGGAGACCCAGTACTTC.

Many counts were recorded for this clonotype. The chain uses TRBV20-1 and TRBJ2-7; 10 nucleotides match TRBD2. The CDR3 sequence is 16 residues long. The V segment lost 1 base and the J segment 3 bases; nucleotides outside the gene matches: 9. Germline CDR1 is DFQATT and CDR2 is SNEGSKA (reference sequence). CDR3 region: CSARGALAGESYEQYF. The CDR3 DNA sequence: TGCAGTGCTAGAGGAGCCCTAGCGGGAGAAAGCTACGAGCAGTACTTC.

The V call is TRBV6-1, the J call TRBJ2-7, with 7 bases aligning to TRBD1. The CDR3 sequence is 13 residues long. V gave up 6 bases and J gave up 0 bases; unmatched junction bases: 2. Germline-derived CDR1 and CDR2 are MNHNS and SASEGT. The CDR3 coding sequence is TGTGCCAGCAGGAGGGACAGCTCCTACGAGCAGTACTTC. Protein sequence: CASRRDSSYEQYF.

The rearrangement joins TRBV4-2 to TRBJ1-1; tentatively, D is TRBD1 (6 bases). The ends were cut back, 1 base at V and 4 bases at J, with 10 bases in the middle. The CDR3 extends over 14 amino acids. Germline assignment: CDR1 LGHNA and CDR2 YNFKEQ. DNA for the CDR3: TGTGCCAGCAGCCAAGCTTTAGGGGGCACTGAAGCTTTCTTT. It translates to CASSQALGGTEAFF.

This clonotype came up a few times. V gene TRBV20-1 combines with J gene TRBJ2-2; no clear D gene. CDR3 length: 12 residues. The germline CDR1 and CDR2 sequences are DFQATT and SNEGSKA (reference sequence). The ends were cut back, 5 bases at V and 3 bases at J, with 7 bases in the middle. The CDR3 sequence: CSAGRYTGELFF. The DNA for the CDR3 is TGCAGTGCTGGCAGGTACACCGGGGAGCTGTTTTTT.

This clonotype was detected many times. The genes are TRBV12-3 or TRBV12-4 and TRBJ2-1, with D tentatively TRBD1 (5 bases). The CDR3 totals 12 residues. Trimming took off 3 bases at V and 7 bases at J, with 7 bases between the two ends. This chain's CDR3 is CASSFRGNEQFF. The CDR3 nucleotides are TGTGCCAGCAGTTTTAGGGGTAATGAGCAGTTCTTC.

The chain links TRBV5-1 to TRBJ2-5; D is perhaps TRBD1 or TRBD2 (7 bases each). The CDR3 runs 14 residues. V was pared by 9 bases and J by 5 bases, with 20 bases between. CDR1 and CDR2 (germline): SGHRS, YFSETQ. The CDR3 is CATKLGGGVETQYF. The CDR3 coding sequence is TGCGCCACCAAATTGGGAGGGGGCGTGGAGACCCAGTACTTC.

This clonotype was counted many times. The chain links TRBV6-5 to TRBJ2-3, with D possibly being TRBD2 (5 bases). There are 15 residues in the CDR3. V dropped 2 bases and J dropped 0 bases, with 9 bases sitting between them. From germline, CDR1 is MNHEY and CDR2 SVGAGI. Here the CDR3 DNA reads TGTGCCAGCAGTTACCTAGCAGCTAGCACAGATACGCAGTATTTT. As protein: CASSYLAASTDTQYF.

This clonotype was seen at least ten times. This chain's CDR3 is CASSLEASGNDEQFF. The DNA of the CDR3 is TGTGCCAGCAGCTTAGAGGCTAGCGGGAATGATGAGCAGTTCTTC. The V gene is TRBV7-2, the J gene TRBJ2-1, with 9 bases lining up with TRBD2. After removal of 1 base from V and 8 bases from J, the junction contained 6 bases not matched to a gene. CDR1 is SGHTA, CDR2 FQGNSA, per germline. The CDR3 is made up of 15 amino acids.

The chain has TRBV7-9 and TRBJ2-3; 7 bases are a match to TRBD2. Trimming took 2 bases from V and 4 from J; bases not matched to a gene: 6. The CDR3 has 15 residues. Per the germline V gene, CDR1 is SEHNR and CDR2 is FQNEAQ (reference sequence). The CDR3 DNA follows: TGTGCCAGCAGCTTATTCGTAGCGGGCGCAGATACGCAGTATTTT. Its protein product is CASSLFVAGADTQYF.

The V call is TRBV2, the J call TRBJ2-5; TRBD1 matches at 11 bases. The germline CDR1 and CDR2 sequences are SNHLY and FYNNEI. V gave up 2 bases and J gave up 7 bases; unmatched junction bases: 3. This CDR3 spans 14 amino acids. CDR3 sequence: CASSEMGQGGTQYF. In nucleotides, the CDR3 is TGTGCCAGCAGTGAAATGGGACAGGGGGGGACCCAGTACTTC.

This clonotype was observed a few times. The chain carries TRBV7-2 and TRBJ2-1; 9 nucleotides agree with TRBD2. V was clipped by 4 bases and J by 8 bases; unmatched bases: 15. The germline V gene has CDR1 SGHTA and CDR2 FQGNSA. CDR3 size: 17 residues. This chain's CDR3 is CASSSRGLAGREDEQFF. In DNA form, the CDR3 reads TGTGCCAGCAGCTCTCGGGGGCTAGCGGGGCGCGAAGATGAGCAGTTCTTC.

This clonotype has ten or more counts. This chain connects TRBV20-1 to TRBJ2-5; the D call may be TRBD1 or TRBD2 (5 bases each). Trimming took off 3 bases at V and 1 base at J, with 18 bases between the two ends. Per germline, CDR1 DFQATT and CDR2 SNEGSKA (reference sequence). The CDR3 is made up of 16 amino acids. Here the CDR3 reads CSARGTWGDSQETQYF. DNA of the CDR3: TGCAGTGCTAGGGGGACGTGGGGAGATTCCCAAGAGACCCAGTACTTC.